The clone carrying this T cell receptor (beta chain) occurred a few times. The CDR3 sequence is 14 residues long. Trimming took 8 bases from V and 3 from J; bases not matched to a gene: 8. Germline CDR1 and CDR2: MNHEY and SVGAGI. Source study methods: Counts of nucleated cells, estimated from reference gene primer amplification, were obtained. Using immunoSEQ multiplex PCR, the repertoire was profiled, and TCRdb retains in-frame clones only, with some absent. V and J calls plus clone size are reproduced from that table; the DNA served to infer D and trimming. The table lists 200,000 to 250,000 clones, 80% to 85% of them singletons. This entry belongs to a study of blood T cell repertoires in COVID-19. Looking at the study overall: In each case, the material was cDNA or gDNA derived from T cells, B-cell-depleted T cells, or PBMCs.

This clonotype was obtained from a woman older than 75 with COVID-19, enrolled during active disease. V and J are TRBV6-5 and TRBJ2-7; 9 nucleotides agree with TRBD2. The source material was peripheral blood. CDR3 sequence reads: CASRSASGDYEQYF. The CDR3, as DNA: TGTGCCAGCCGATCCGCTAGCGGGGACTACGAGCAGTACTTC.